These T cell receptor beta chains were read from a single sample in a study of blood T cells in healthy people across ages. Via MiXCR, TCRdb re-called the 5' RACE reads, giving one row per CDR3 protein. The table lists roughly 790,000 distinct CDR3 sequences, 35% to 45% of them singletons. Sequences were obtained from blood. The receptors were sampled from a woman aged 55-69 years in good health. The CDR3 runs from the conserved cysteine through the conserved F or W. Some rows mark clone size as missing; the rest say once, few, many or name a class of expanded clone.

V,size,J,CDR3
TRBV2,NA,TRBJ2-4,CAKEQGTKNIQYF
TRBV6-2/TRBV6-3,NA,TRBJ2-5,CASSYASYNEQYF
TRBV4-1,NA,TRBJ2-1,CASSQDVGTSGAREQFF
TRBV7-8,NA,TRBJ2-1,CASSSRPGRDNGQFF
TRBV5-1,many,TRBJ2-6,CASSLIGDQNSGANVLTF
TRBV18,NA,TRBJ2-1,CASSPQGRSSYNEQFF
TRBV7-2,NA,TRBJ2-3,CASSPKRTDTQYF
TRBV10-3,many,TRBJ2-3,CAISDVGTGSDTQYF
TRBV20-1,NA,TRBJ1-2,CSASRGGVGYTF
TRBV3-1,NA,TRBJ2-1,CASSPGVGEQFF
TRBV28,NA,TRBJ2-7,CASSFTSQFTSPGFAYEQYF
TRBV5-1,NA,TRBJ2-1,CASSLQGPPNEQFF
TRBV20-1,NA,TRBJ2-3,CSATSGFTDTQYF
TRBV10-2,few,TRBJ2-1,CASSGQARADEQFF
TRBV14,NA,TRBJ1-6,CASSQVPGVNSPLHF
TRBV20-1,NA,TRBJ1-6,CSARTGTVNSPLHF
TRBV9,NA,TRBJ2-1,CASSVGPVNNEQFF
TRBV7-9,few,TRBJ2-2,CASSLAPTPTGELFF
TRBV29-1,NA,TRBJ2-2,CSVTQGAESGELFF
TRBV12-3/TRBV12-4,few,TRBJ2-1,CASSSGTPAHEQFF
TRBV7-9,NA,TRBJ1-1,CASNQVTEAFF
TRBV3-1,many,TRBJ2-3,CASSQLSTDTQYF
TRBV7-8,NA,TRBJ2-1,CVSSNRTSGYNEQFF
TRBV10-2,NA,TRBJ1-2,CASSDSRQRYGYTF
TRBV29-1,few,TRBJ2-7,CSVGRQGGDDEQYF
TRBV5-1,NA,TRBJ2-3,CASSVVESTDTQYF
TRBV7-9,NA,TRBJ1-2,CASIPPGTGHYGYTF
TRBV15,few,TRBJ2-3,CATRAGASTDTQYF
TRBV29-1,NA,TRBJ2-3,CSSRRGEWVTDTQYF
TRBV10-3,few,TRBJ1-1,CAMTQGWDTEAFF
TRBV6-1,NA,TRBJ2-3,CASRNKPGTGTDTQYF
TRBV29-1,NA,TRBJ2-4,CSVEAERTQYF
TRBV5-5,once,TRBJ1-4,CASSLIVVGEKLFF
TRBV6-2/TRBV6-3,few,TRBJ1-5,CASQGENQPQHF
TRBV5-4,NA,TRBJ2-5,CASSLRGGPEETQYF
TRBV20-1,NA,TRBJ1-6,CSADRWNSPLHF
TRBV6-5,few,TRBJ2-3,CASSSGRVRDTQYF
TRBV20-1,NA,NA,CSARERGGLSPHNEQYF
TRBV6-5,NA,TRBJ2-6,CASSSGTGGTGANVLTF
TRBV4-2,NA,TRBJ1-6,CASSMGDSLSFYSYNSPLHF
TRBV9,NA,TRBJ2-3,CASSVGGKADTQYF
TRBV11-2,many,TRBJ2-7,CASSLGVSWGAKSGYEQYF
TRBV9,few,TRBJ2-3,CASSVGQGIGTDTQYF
TRBV15,NA,TRBJ2-7,CATSSGSPRSSYEQYF
TRBV7-2,many,TRBJ2-6,CASSASLSGANVLTF
TRBV3-1,few,TRBJ2-6,CASSRERSSGANVLTF
TRBV7-9,few,TRBJ1-2,CASSLAAPTNYGYTF
TRBV2,NA,TRBJ2-3,CASTGTSGDTDTQYF
TRBV5-1,few,TRBJ1-1,CASSKGQGDTEAFF
TRBV20-1,few,TRBJ2-7,CSATGLANSYEQYF
TRBV12-3/TRBV12-4,NA,TRBJ2-3,CASSLRGARSDTQYF
TRBV6-2/TRBV6-3,NA,TRBJ2-1,CASSYEGLAGNEQFF